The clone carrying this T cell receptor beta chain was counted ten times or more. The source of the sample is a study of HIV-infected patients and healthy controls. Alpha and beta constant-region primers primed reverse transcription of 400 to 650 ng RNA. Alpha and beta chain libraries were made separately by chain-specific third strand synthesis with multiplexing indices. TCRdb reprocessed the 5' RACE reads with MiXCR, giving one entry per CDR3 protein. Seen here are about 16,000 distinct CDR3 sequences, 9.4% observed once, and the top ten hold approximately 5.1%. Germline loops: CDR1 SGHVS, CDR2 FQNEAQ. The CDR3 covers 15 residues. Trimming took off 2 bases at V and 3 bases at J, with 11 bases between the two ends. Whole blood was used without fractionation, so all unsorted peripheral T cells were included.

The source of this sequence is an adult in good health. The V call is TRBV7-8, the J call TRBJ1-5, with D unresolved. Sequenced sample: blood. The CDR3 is CASSLQEAPNQPQHF. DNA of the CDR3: TGTGCCAGCAGCTTACAGGAGGCCCCCAATCAGCCCCAGCATTTT.